The 22 T cell receptor beta chains below were found in one sample sequenced in a study of cytomegalovirus exposure and HLA in healthy donors. The study ran its PCR with 60 Vbeta and 13 Jbeta primers. Using immunoSEQ multiplex PCR, the repertoire was profiled, and TCRdb retains in-frame clones only, with some absent. The table lists approximately 100,000 clones, roughly 76% of them singletons. Specimen: PBMCs. The origin of the receptors is a human donor in good health.

CDR3 nucleotides: TGTGCCAGCAGCGCGGGGGGAGGGGGCAAGATGGGTCAGCCCCAGCATTTT. It codes for CASSAGGGGKMGQPQHF. This chain links TRBV11-2 with TRBJ1-5, with 7 bases fitting TRBD1. This CDR3 is 17 amino acids long. V lost 5 bases, J lost 6 bases, and 16 bases stayed unmatched. Germline CDR1 and CDR2: SGHAT and FQNNGV.

The chain has TRBV7-6 and TRBJ2-2; D not certain. The CDR3 runs 15 residues. The germline gives CDR1 SGHVS, CDR2 FNYEAQ. The ends were cut back, 1 base at V and 2 bases at J, with 8 bases in the middle. CDR3 sequence: CASSLVVTNTGELFF. The CDR3 nucleotides read TGTGCCAGCAGCTTAGTAGTGACAAACACCGGGGAGCTGTTTTTT.

The rearrangement joins TRBV11-1 to TRBJ1-4; 8 bases map to TRBD1. The ends lost 5 bases at V and 10 bases at J; junction bases unmatched: 12. The CDR3 has 15 residues. Germline V gives CDR1 SGHAT, CDR2 FQDESV (reference sequence). The DNA of the CDR3 is TGTGCCAGCAGCGGCCGGGACAGGACCGACGGAAAACTGTTTTTT. Translated: CASSGRDRTDGKLFF.

This clone was counted only a few times. The chain employs TRBV6-1 and TRBJ1-5, with 9 bases lining up with TRBD1. Germline V lookup: CDR1 MNHNS, CDR2 SASEGT. V shed 5 bases and J 5 bases; nucleotides not matched to a gene: 7. The CDR3 has 15 amino acids. The DNA for the CDR3 is TGTGCCAGCAGTTGGACAGGGGCGGAAGATCAGCCCCAGCATTTT. Translation: CASSWTGAEDQPQHF.

The V gene is TRBV4-3, the J gene TRBJ2-3; the match to TRBD2 covers 13 bases. Germline CDR1 is LGHNA and CDR2 is YSLEER. This CDR3 is 16 amino acids long. V gave up 0 bases and J gave up 4 bases; unmatched junction bases: 1. CDR3 DNA sequence: TGCGCCAGCAGCCAAGAACTAGCGGGAGGGCCAGATACGCAGTATTTT. This gives the protein CASSQELAGGPDTQYF.

The rearrangement uses TRBV11-2 and TRBJ1-2; 11 bases match TRBD1. Unmatched junction bases numbered 5, after V lost 1 base and J lost 4 bases. This CDR3 is 16 amino acids long. Germline V gene data show CDR1 as SGHAT and CDR2 as FQNNGV. For the CDR3, the DNA is TGTGCCAGCAGCTTAGGGACAGGGGGCACGGGCTATGGCTACACCTTC. The encoded protein is CASSLGTGGTGYGYTF. Variable domain in full (rest from reference TRBV11-2 and TRBJ1-2): EAGVAQSPRYKIIEKRQSVAFWCNPISGHATLYWYQQILGQGPKLLIQFQNNGVVDDSQLPKDRFSAERLKGVDSTLKIQPAKLEDSAVYLCASSLGTGGTGYGYTFGSGTRLTVV.

V is TRBV27 and J is TRBJ1-2, with D tentatively TRBD1 (5 bases). Germline V gene data show CDR1 as MNHEY and CDR2 as SMNVEV (reference sequence). The CDR3 is 14 amino acids. Trimming shortened V by 0 bases and J by 4 bases, and 9 bases separated the two germline ends. CDR3 protein: CASSLSGGVYGYTF. The CDR3 DNA sequence: TGTGCCAGCAGTTTATCGGGGGGGGTCTATGGCTACACCTTC.

This sequence joins TRBV5-1 and TRBJ1-2; no clear D gene. Germline loops: CDR1 SGHRS, CDR2 YFSETQ. Trimming stripped 1 base from V and 0 bases from J, with 4 bases between. There are 13 residues in the CDR3. Here the CDR3 DNA reads TGCGCCAGCAGCTTGAATACTAACTATGGCTACACCTTC. Residues: CASSLNTNYGYTF.

This clone was seen repeatedly, ten times or more. This rearrangement joins TRBV20-1 to TRBJ1-1; unclear D gene. The germline V and J ends were trimmed by 0 bases and 6 bases, with 5 bases remaining between them. Per germline, CDR1 DFQATT and CDR2 SNEGSKA (reference sequence). The CDR3 runs 11 residues. CDR3 nucleotide sequence: TGCAGTGCTAGAGATTCGTCTGAAGCTTTCTTT. This encodes CSARDSSEAFF.

The rearrangement joins TRBV7-2 to TRBJ1-4; the D is unclear. Between the trimmed V and J ends, which lost 4 bases and 8 bases, there was a span of 11 bases. The CDR3 consists of 13 residues. The V gene's germline CDR1 is SGHTA and CDR2 FQGNSA. CDR3 amino acids: CASSYRSREKLFF. The DNA of the CDR3 is TGTGCCAGCAGCTACCGTAGTCGGGAAAAACTGTTTTTT.

The genes are TRBV2 and TRBJ1-5; D is perhaps TRBD1 (5 bases). The length of the CDR3 is 13 residues. Germline V gene sequence: CDR1 SNHLY, CDR2 FYNNEI. Between the trimmed V and J ends, which lost 7 bases and 4 bases, there was a span of 11 bases. The CDR3 spells CASTGRGNQPQHF. CDR3 nucleotide sequence: TGTGCCAGCACCGGGAGGGGTAATCAGCCCCAGCATTTT.

The chain couples TRBV6-5 to TRBJ2-7; TRBD1 aligns across 8 bases. The CDR3 is 16 amino acids. The germline V gene has CDR1 MNHEY and CDR2 SVGAGI. V was clipped by 0 bases and J by 4 bases; unmatched bases: 8. DNA for the CDR3: TGTGCCAGCAGTTACTCGGGGTCAGGGGGCTTGTACGAGCAGTACTTC. Translating gives CASSYSGSGGLYEQYF.

The CDR3 region has the DNA TGTGCCAGCAGTACCAGGTTGAGCTCTGGAAACACCATATATTTT. Its protein product is CASSTRLSSGNTIYF. This chain connects TRBV6-1 to TRBJ1-3; D remains unclear. Trimming pared 5 bases from V and 0 bases from J, leaving 11 bases between. The CDR3 is made up of 15 amino acids. The germline CDR1 and CDR2 sequences are MNHNS and SASEGT.

This chain joins TRBV2 and TRBJ2-3; D unresolved. V was shortened by 5 bases and J by 2 bases, with 11 bases between the two germline ends. The germline V gene encodes CDR1 SNHLY and CDR2 FYNNEI. This CDR3 is built from 14 residues. CDR3 nucleotide sequence: TGTGCCAGCAGTCCTGACGGGTACACAGATACGCAGTATTTT. Amino acids: CASSPDGYTDTQYF.

The rearrangement links TRBV13 to TRBJ2-6; tentative D call: TRBD2 (5 bases). This CDR3 is 18 amino acids long. The V end lost 0 bases, the J end lost 1 base, and 13 bases lay between the germline ends. The germline CDR1 and CDR2 sequences are PRHDT and FYEKMQ (reference sequence). The CDR3 loop reads CASSLGEGDWSGANVLTF. The CDR3 DNA reads TGTGCCAGCAGCTTAGGAGAGGGAGACTGGTCTGGGGCCAACGTCCTGACTTTC.

The chain links TRBV19 to TRBJ1-5; no clear D gene. Trimming removed 2 bases from V and 2 bases from J, with 16 bases in between. The CDR3 length is 17 residues. CDR1 is LNHDA, CDR2 SQIVND, per germline (reference sequence). Here the CDR3 reads CASSILQRWEGNQPQHF. As DNA, the CDR3 is TGTGCCAGTAGTATACTCCAGCGATGGGAGGGCAATCAGCCCCAGCATTTT. The entire variable domain, with the rest obtained from reference TRBV19 and TRBJ1-5, is as follows: DGGITQSPKYLFRKEGQNVTLSCEQNLNHDAMYWYRQDPGQGLRLIYYSQIVNDFQKGDIAEGYSVSREKKESFPLTVTSAQKNPTAFYLCASSILQRWEGNQPQHFGDGTRLSIL.

The table lists this clone with a few counts. Different DNA sequences within this sample yield the same CDR3. The rearrangement joins TRBV5-1 to TRBJ1-2, with a tentative D call TRBD1 (5 bases). In germline, CDR1 is SGHRS, CDR2 YFSETQ. This CDR3 contains 14 residues. Trimming removed 0 bases at V and 4 bases at J, with 10 bases between. CDR3 in amino acids: CASSLAQGGYGYTF. As DNA, the CDR3 is TGCGCCAGCAGCTTGGCGCAGGGAGGCTATGGCTACACCTTC.

The V call is TRBV4-3, the J call TRBJ2-7; TRBD2 matches 14 bases. V lost 3 bases and J lost 5; bases outside the gene matches: 3. This CDR3 has 15 amino acids. Germline CDR1 and CDR2: LGHNA and YSLEER. The CDR3 loop is CASSQGLAGVHEQYF. The CDR3 coding sequence is TGCGCCAGCAGCCAGGGACTAGCGGGAGTGCACGAGCAGTACTTC.

The genes are TRBV27 and TRBJ1-1, with unresolved D. V gave up 5 bases and J gave up 6 bases, with 13 bases separating them. This CDR3 has 13 amino acids. Germline assignment: CDR1 MNHEY and CDR2 SMNVEV (reference sequence). The CDR3 spells CASSRTAGPEAFF. The CDR3 DNA sequence: TGTGCCAGCAGTAGAACAGCGGGCCCTGAAGCTTTCTTT.

V is TRBV19 and J is TRBJ2-7; a weak D match, TRBD1 (5 bases). V lost 4 bases to trimming and J lost 2 bases, with 12 bases between them. Germline assignment: CDR1 LNHDA and CDR2 SQIVND (reference sequence). This CDR3 contains 14 residues. The CDR3 sequence: CASSTVQGTYEQYF. CDR3 DNA sequence: TGTGCCAGTAGTACGGTTCAGGGAACCTACGAGCAGTACTTC.

This clone appeared a single time. Different DNA sequences within this sample yield the same CDR3. V gene TRBV9 combines with J gene TRBJ2-3; 10 bases line up with TRBD2. The CDR3 runs 14 residues. CDR1 is SGDLS and CDR2 is YYNGEE in the germline V gene. V lost 1 base, J lost 4 bases, and 0 bases stayed unmatched. CDR3 DNA: TGTGCCAGCAGCGTAAGCGGGAGGGCAGATACGCAGTATTTT. Translating gives CASSVSGRADTQYF.

The chain combines TRBV11-2 with TRBJ2-1, with unresolved D. This CDR3 has 15 amino acids. Germline V gene lookup returns CDR1 SGHAT and CDR2 FQNNGV. Trimming removed 0 bases from V and 9 bases from J, with 15 bases in between. The CDR3 nucleotides read TGTGCCAGCAGCTTAGATCGATCCGGGTTCGGTGAGCAGTTCTTC. Amino acid sequence: CASSLDRSGFGEQFF.